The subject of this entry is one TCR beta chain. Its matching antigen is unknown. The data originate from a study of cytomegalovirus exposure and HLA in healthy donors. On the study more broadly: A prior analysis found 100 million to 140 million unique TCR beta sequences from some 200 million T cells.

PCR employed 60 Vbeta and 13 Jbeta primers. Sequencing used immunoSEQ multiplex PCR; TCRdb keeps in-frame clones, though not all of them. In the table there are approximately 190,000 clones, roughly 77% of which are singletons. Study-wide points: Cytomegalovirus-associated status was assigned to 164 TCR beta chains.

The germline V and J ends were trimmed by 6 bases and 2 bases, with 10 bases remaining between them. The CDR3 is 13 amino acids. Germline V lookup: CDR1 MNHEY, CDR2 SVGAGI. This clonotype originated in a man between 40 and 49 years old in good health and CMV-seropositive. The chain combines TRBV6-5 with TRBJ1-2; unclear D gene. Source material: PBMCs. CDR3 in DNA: TGTGCCAGCAGCCGCGGAGAAAACTATGGCTACACCTTC. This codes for CASSRGENYGYTF.